These 30 T cell receptor beta chains came from one sample sequenced in a study of shared clonotypes between healthy human individuals. Sequenced by immunoSEQ multiplex PCR; TCRdb stores in-frame clones only, minus some. This sample yields under 1,900,000 clones, of which about 98.5% are seen a single time; roughly 0.35% belongs to the top ten. The sequencing input was naive CD4+ T cells sorted from blood. Specified subset: CD45RA+ positively selected. These receptors came from a man between 25 and 39 years old in good health.

As regards this clone: Distinct nucleotide sequences in the sample also encode this CDR3. DNA for the CDR3: TGTGCCAGCAGCCTGGGACAGGGTAACGAAAAACTGTTTTTT. Translation gives CASSLGQGNEKLFF. The genes are TRBV5-4 and TRBJ1-4, with 9 bases fitting TRBD1. The V gene end was trimmed by 4 bases and the J gene end by 8 bases; junction bases not matched to a gene: 6. The CDR3 extends over 14 amino acids. CDR1 is SGHNT, CDR2 YYREEE, per germline (reference sequence).

The genes are TRBV28 and TRBJ2-7, with D possibly matching TRBD1 (6 bases). Germline V CDR1 and CDR2: MDHEN, SYDVKM. V was shortened by 5 bases and J by 4 bases, with 18 bases between the two germline ends. The CDR3 is 15 amino acids. The CDR3 coding sequence is TGTGCCAGCAGTCCCATTACAGGGAAGTGGTACGAGCAGTACTTC. Translation: CASSPITGKWYEQYF.

The rearrangement uses TRBV10-1 and TRBJ2-7, with a possible D match to TRBD2 (5 bases). V was cut by 3 bases and J by 4 bases, with 16 bases left in between. Germline CDR1 is WNHNN and CDR2 is SYGVQD (reference sequence). The CDR3 extends over 15 amino acids. The CDR3 region has the DNA TGCGCCAGCAGTGACAAAAGGGCGCGAGGGTACGAGCAGTACTTC. This gives the protein CASSDKRARGYEQYF.

The rearrangement uses TRBV7-8 and TRBJ1-2, with D hard to call. The CDR3 runs to 14 residues. Deletions cut 5 bases from V and 4 bases from J, with 14 bases between. Germline V gene data show CDR1 as SGHVS and CDR2 as FQNEAQ. CDR3 sequence: CASSETDPLYGYTF. The CDR3 region has the DNA TGTGCCAGCAGCGAAACGGACCCCCTCTATGGCTACACCTTC.

About this clone: This same CDR3 is encoded by further DNA sequences in the sample. V and J are TRBV18 and TRBJ2-1; no definite D call. V gave up 2 bases and J gave up 6 bases, with 5 bases separating them. The CDR3 length is 12 residues. Looked up from germline, CDR1 is KGHSH and CDR2 is LQKENI. The CDR3 spells CASSPVGNEQFF. CDR3 bases: TGTGCCAGCTCACCAGTCGGCAATGAGCAGTTCTTC.

This clone occurred once. The chain carries TRBV5-1 and TRBJ1-2, with TRBD1 matching over 8 bases. The CDR3 spans 17 residues. Germline CDR1 reads SGHRS; CDR2 reads YFSETQ. The V segment lost 4 bases and the J segment 4 bases; nucleotides outside the gene matches: 15. The CDR3 DNA reads TGCGCCAGCAGCATCGGACAGGGAGGGCTAGTTGGCTATGGCTACACCTTC. Amino acid sequence: CASSIGQGGLVGYGYTF.

CDR3 DNA sequence: TGTGCCAGCAGCTTAGGCCCTAGCGGGGGGTCCTACGAGCAGTACTTC. Encoded protein: CASSLGPSGGSYEQYF. This rearrangement joins TRBV7-2 to TRBJ2-7; TRBD2 aligns across 11 bases. Germline CDR1 reads SGHTA; CDR2 reads FQGNSA. The CDR3 is 16 residues long. The V gene end was trimmed by 1 base and the J gene end by 1 base; junction bases not matched to a gene: 3.

V is TRBV6-5 and J is TRBJ1-1; unclear D gene. Trimming left V 6 bases short and J 5 bases short, with 13 bases between. The CDR3 contains 13 residues. CDR1 MNHEY and CDR2 SVGAGI come from the germline V gene. DNA for the CDR3: TGTGCCAGCAGCCCAGACCCCGGTACTGAAGCTTTCTTT. Protein product: CASSPDPGTEAFF.

V usage is TRBV6-6 and J usage is TRBJ2-7, with 13 bases identical to TRBD2. The length of the CDR3 is 16 residues. Germline V gene data show CDR1 as MNHNY and CDR2 as SVGAGI (reference sequence). J was trimmed by 2 bases and V by 5 bases; bases with no gene match: 6. The DNA for the CDR3 is TGTGCCAGCAGTGGACTAGCGGGAGTAAATGCCTACGAGCAGTACTTC. Its protein product is CASSGLAGVNAYEQYF.

This clone was seen a single time. The rearrangement joins TRBV27 to TRBJ2-3; D gene uncertain. The ends were cut back, 4 bases at V and 6 bases at J, with 14 bases in the middle. The CDR3 spans 14 residues. CDR1 and CDR2 from the germline V gene are MNHEY and SMNVEV (reference sequence). The CDR3 sequence: CASSWYGVTDTQYF. The CDR3 DNA follows: TGTGCCAGCAGTTGGTACGGTGTCACGGATACGCAGTATTTT.

The chain joins TRBV6-1 to TRBJ2-5; D is uncertain. Trimming left V 6 bases short and J 5 bases short, with 19 bases between. CDR1 and CDR2 from the germline V gene are MNHNS and SASEGT. The CDR3 totals 15 residues. Here the CDR3 DNA reads TGTGCCAGCAGCGACGCGTCGCAGGTGCGGGAGACCCAGTACTTC. Translated: CASSDASQVRETQYF.

This rearrangement joins TRBV14 to TRBJ1-1, with a possible D match to TRBD1 (5 bases). V was trimmed by 4 bases and J by 3 bases, leaving 15 bases between them. The CDR3 loop spans 15 amino acids. Germline loops: CDR1 SGHDN, CDR2 FVKESK. CDR3 DNA sequence: TGTGCCAGCAGCCCCGGGACCGGAAAATACACTGAAGCTTTCTTT. It codes for CASSPGTGKYTEAFF.

The rearrangement links TRBV5-1 to TRBJ2-3; 9 bases fit TRBD2. This CDR3 has 16 residues. Germline loops: CDR1 SGHRS, CDR2 YFSETQ. Trimming removed 0 bases from V and 2 bases from J; junction bases left unmatched: 4. The CDR3 nucleotides are TGCGCCAGCAGCTTGGAAGCGGGAGGTCCCACAGATACGCAGTATTTT. This encodes CASSLEAGGPTDTQYF.

V gene TRBV27 combines with J gene TRBJ1-2, with D possibly matching TRBD1 (5 bases). CDR3 length: 14 amino acids. With 2 bases removed from V and 8 bases from J, the gap between germline ends came to 15 bases. CDR1 is MNHEY and CDR2 is SMNVEV in the germline V gene (reference sequence). CDR3 sequence (DNA): TGTGCCAGCAGTTTAGTCGGGGGACTCGGGGGCTACACCTTC. Translating it yields CASSLVGGLGGYTF.

J is TRBJ2-2 and V is TRBV5-5; D is unresolved. Trimming took 1 base from V and 6 from J, leaving 7 bases between them. This CDR3 is 13 amino acids long. The germline V gene has CDR1 SGHKS and CDR2 YYEKEE (reference sequence). The CDR3 bases are TGTGCCAGCAGCTTGATGGGATCCGGGGAGCTGTTTTTT. It specifies CASSLMGSGELFF.

The rearrangement links TRBV5-1 to TRBJ1-2; D is undetermined. V gave up 4 bases and J gave up 8 bases, with 21 bases separating them. The germline V gene encodes CDR1 SGHRS and CDR2 YFSETQ. The length of the CDR3 is 15 residues. The chain's CDR3 is CASSGTGSKFGGYTF. CDR3 bases: TGCGCCAGCAGCGGTACCGGGTCGAAATTTGGAGGCTACACCTTC.

The rearrangement uses TRBV11-2 and TRBJ2-7; D uncertain. The V end was cut by 5 bases, the J end by 4 bases, with 12 bases between. This CDR3 contains 13 residues. CDR1 is SGHAT, CDR2 FQNNGV, per germline. CDR3 sequence: CASSVRLVYEQYF. The CDR3 DNA is TGTGCCAGCAGCGTCAGACTTGTTTACGAGCAGTACTTC.

This chain joins TRBV18 and TRBJ2-1; 8 bases map to TRBD1. The length of the CDR3 is 15 residues. Germline CDR1 and CDR2: KGHSH and LQKENI. The junction had 6 bases not matched to a gene; V was cut back by 1 base and J by 7 bases. The CDR3 DNA sequence: TGTGCCAGCTCACCACGGACAGGGAAGTTTAATGAGCAGTTCTTC. Amino acid sequence: CASSPRTGKFNEQFF.

The V call is TRBV10-3, the J call TRBJ2-3; D possibly corresponds to TRBD1 (5 bases). Trimming left V 11 bases short and J 4 bases short, with 25 bases between. The CDR3 totals 16 residues. CDR1 is ENHRY, CDR2 SYGVKD, per germline. The CDR3 is CASKGLGPILADTQYF. CDR3 nucleotide sequence: TGTGCCTCTAAGGGGCTTGGGCCCATTCTCGCAGATACGCAGTATTTT.

Of note for this clone: Other DNA sequences in this sample translate to the same CDR3. The gene calls are TRBV2 and TRBJ1-2; 9 nucleotides match TRBD1. Looked up from germline, CDR1 is SNHLY and CDR2 is FYNNEI. The V gene end was trimmed by 4 bases and the J gene end by 3 bases; junction bases not matched to a gene: 0. The length of the CDR3 is 13 residues. Here the CDR3 DNA reads TGTGCCAGCAGTGGACAGGGGGACTATGGCTACACCTTC. Its translation: CASSGQGDYGYTF.

The chain uses TRBV18 and TRBJ2-1, with TRBD2 as a possible D gene (6 bases). This CDR3 region has 15 residues. From germline, CDR1 is KGHSH and CDR2 LQKENI. V was shortened by 5 bases and J by 3 bases, with 14 bases between the two germline ends. The chain's CDR3 is CASSSMGGNYNEQFF. CDR3 nucleotides: TGTGCCAGCTCATCCATGGGCGGGAACTACAATGAGCAGTTCTTC. The full variable domain, in which reference TRBV18 and TRBJ2-1 provide the parts outside the CDR3, is NAGVMQNPRHLVRRRGQEARLRCSPMKGHSHVYWYRQLPEEGLKFMVYLQKENIIDESGMPKERFSAEFPKEGPSILRIQQVVRGDSAAYFCASSSMGGNYNEQFFGPGTRLTVL.

With respect to this clone: Other nucleotide sequences from this sample produce the same CDR3. The chain employs TRBV30 and TRBJ1-1; D is undetermined. Germline assignment: CDR1 GTSNPN and CDR2 SVGIG (reference sequence). The V gene lost 3 bases and the J gene lost 7 bases, with 9 bases spanning the gap. The CDR3 runs to 11 residues. Here the CDR3 reads CAWSVGVEAFF. CDR3 DNA: TGTGCCTGGAGCGTAGGAGTTGAAGCTTTCTTT. The full variable domain, in which reference TRBV30 and TRBJ1-1 provide the parts outside the CDR3, is SQTIHQWPATLVQPVGSPLSLECTVEGTSNPNLYWYRQAAGRGLQLLFYSVGIGQISSEVPQNLSASRPQDRQFILSSKKLLLSDSGFYLCAWSVGVEAFFGQGTRLTVV.

The chain links TRBV6-5 to TRBJ1-5; D is uncertain. V gave up 6 bases and J gave up 6 bases, with 15 bases separating them. CDR1 is MNHEY and CDR2 is SVGAGI in the germline V gene. The CDR3 loop spans 14 amino acids. For the CDR3, the DNA is TGTGCCAGCAGCCCTGTGAGGGCGGGTCAGCCCCAGCATTTT. Its translation: CASSPVRAGQPQHF.

In DNA, the CDR3 is TGCGCCAGCAGCCCGCCGGGACTCCACAATGAGCAGTTCTTC. Amino acids: CASSPPGLHNEQFF. The chain recombines TRBV5-1 with TRBJ2-1; possibly TRBD2 for D (6 bases). The CDR3 runs to 14 residues. The germline CDR1 and CDR2 sequences are SGHRS and YFSETQ. Deletions cut 4 bases from V and 5 bases from J, with 13 bases between.

This rearrangement joins TRBV29-1 to TRBJ2-1; a possible D gene is TRBD1 (6 bases). V dropped 8 bases and J dropped 10 bases, with 18 bases sitting between them. The CDR3 is 12 amino acids. Germline CDR1 SQVTM, CDR2 ANQGSEA. The CDR3 DNA is TGCAGCACTATGAACAGGGTACAAGAGCAGTTCTTC. Encoded protein: CSTMNRVQEQFF.

The chain recombines TRBV6-1 with TRBJ1-3, with 9 positions matching TRBD1. Per germline, CDR1 MNHNS and CDR2 SASEGT. The ends lost 3 bases at V and 4 bases at J; junction bases unmatched: 4. The CDR3 consists of 15 residues. The CDR3 sequence is CASSEDRGYGNTIYF. For the CDR3, the DNA is TGTGCCAGCAGTGAGGACAGGGGCTACGGAAACACCATATATTTT.

This clone has only one observation. This chain joins TRBV29-1 and TRBJ2-7, with D possibly matching TRBD2 (6 bases). CDR1 is SQVTM, CDR2 ANQGSEA, per germline. V dropped 4 bases and J dropped 3 bases, with 10 bases sitting between them. The length of the CDR3 is 12 residues. The CDR3 here is CSVGRGNYEQYF. The CDR3 DNA sequence: TGCAGCGTTGGGCGGGGAAACTACGAGCAGTACTTC.

A note on this clone: Different DNA sequences within this sample yield the same CDR3. The J gene is TRBJ2-7, the V gene TRBV6-5; 11 nucleotides agree with TRBD2. CDR3 size: 14 residues. Germline assignment: CDR1 MNHEY and CDR2 SVGAGI. J was trimmed by 1 base and V by 5 bases; bases with no gene match: 1. The CDR3 region is CASSGLAGSYEQYF. In nucleotides, the CDR3 is TGTGCCAGCAGTGGACTAGCGGGTTCCTACGAGCAGTACTTC.

The V and J genes are TRBV6-5 and TRBJ2-7; no clear D gene. V lost 4 bases and J 0 bases, leaving 16 bases between the germline ends. CDR1 is MNHEY and CDR2 is SVGAGI in the germline V gene. The CDR3 runs to 16 residues. CDR3 sequence (DNA): TGTGCCAGCAGTTCCTTGAGTGCCATCTCCTCCTACGAGCAGTACTTC. Encoded protein: CASSSLSAISSYEQYF.

V and J are TRBV28 and TRBJ1-1; D not resolved. This CDR3 comprises 15 residues. With 7 bases removed from V and 0 bases from J, the gap between germline ends came to 15 bases. Germline values: CDR1 MDHEN, CDR2 SYDVKM. CDR3 coding DNA: TGTGCCAGCACCTTGGTCTTTGGGATGAACACTGAAGCTTTCTTT. It translates to CASTLVFGMNTEAFF.